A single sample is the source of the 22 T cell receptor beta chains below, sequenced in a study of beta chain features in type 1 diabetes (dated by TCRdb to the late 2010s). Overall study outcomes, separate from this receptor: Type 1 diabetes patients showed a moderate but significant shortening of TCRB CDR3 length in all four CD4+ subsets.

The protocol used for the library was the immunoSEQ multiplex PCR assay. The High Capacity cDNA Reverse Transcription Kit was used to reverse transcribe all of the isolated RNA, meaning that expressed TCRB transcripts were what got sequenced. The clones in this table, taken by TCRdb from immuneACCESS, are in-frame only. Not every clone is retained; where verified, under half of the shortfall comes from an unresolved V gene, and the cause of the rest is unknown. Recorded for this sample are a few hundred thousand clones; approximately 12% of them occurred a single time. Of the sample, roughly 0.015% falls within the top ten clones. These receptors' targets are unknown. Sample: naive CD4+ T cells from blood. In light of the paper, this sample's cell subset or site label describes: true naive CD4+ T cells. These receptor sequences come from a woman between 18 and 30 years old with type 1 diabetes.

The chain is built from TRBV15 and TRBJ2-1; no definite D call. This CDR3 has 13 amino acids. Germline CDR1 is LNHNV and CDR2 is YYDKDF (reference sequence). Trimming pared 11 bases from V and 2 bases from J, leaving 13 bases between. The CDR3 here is CAPSYIPYNEQFF. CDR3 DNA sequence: TGTGCCCCATCTTACATACCCTACAATGAGCAGTTCTTC. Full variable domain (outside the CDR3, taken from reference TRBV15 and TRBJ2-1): DAMVIQNPRYQVTQFGKPVTLSCSQTLNHNVMYWYQQKSSQAPKLLFHYYDKDFNNEADTPDNFQSRRPNTSFCFLDIRSPGLGDTAMYLCAPSYIPYNEQFFGPGTRLTVL.

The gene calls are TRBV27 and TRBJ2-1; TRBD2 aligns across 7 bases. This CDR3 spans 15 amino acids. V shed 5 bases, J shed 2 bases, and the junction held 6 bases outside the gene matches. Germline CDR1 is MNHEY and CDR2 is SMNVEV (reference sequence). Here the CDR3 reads CASSVWAGAYNEQFF. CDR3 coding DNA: TGTGCCAGCAGTGTATGGGCGGGAGCCTACAATGAGCAGTTCTTC.

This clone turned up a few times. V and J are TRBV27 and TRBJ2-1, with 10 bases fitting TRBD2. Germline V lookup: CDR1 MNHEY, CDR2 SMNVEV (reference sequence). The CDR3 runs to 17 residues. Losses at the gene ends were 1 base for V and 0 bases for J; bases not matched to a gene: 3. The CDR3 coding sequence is TGTGCCAGCAGTTTATTACGGACTAGCGGCTCCTACAATGAGCAGTTCTTC. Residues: CASSLLRTSGSYNEQFF.

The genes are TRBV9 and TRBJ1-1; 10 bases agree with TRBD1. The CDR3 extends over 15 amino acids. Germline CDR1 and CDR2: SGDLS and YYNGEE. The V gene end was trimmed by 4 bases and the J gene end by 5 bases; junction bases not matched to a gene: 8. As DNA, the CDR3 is TGTGCCAGCAGCTTGGGGGGACAGGGGAGGACTGAAGCTTTCTTT. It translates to CASSLGGQGRTEAFF. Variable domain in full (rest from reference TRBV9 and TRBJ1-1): DSGVTQTPKHLITATGQRVTLRCSPRSGDLSVYWYQQSLDQGLQFLIQYYNGEERAKGNILERFSAQQFPDLHSELNLSSLELGDSALYFCASSLGGQGRTEAFFGQGTRLTVV.

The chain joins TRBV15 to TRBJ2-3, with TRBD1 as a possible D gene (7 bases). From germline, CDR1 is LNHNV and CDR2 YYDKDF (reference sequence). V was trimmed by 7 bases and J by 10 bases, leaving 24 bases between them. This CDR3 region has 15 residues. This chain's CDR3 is CATKLEGAALSAQYF. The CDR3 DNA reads TGTGCCACCAAGTTGGAGGGGGCCGCACTGTCTGCGCAGTATTTT.

The CDR3 nucleotides are TGTGCCAGCAGCTACGGGACAGGGTGGAACTATGGCTACACCTTC. It translates to CASSYGTGWNYGYTF. The rearrangement links TRBV5-4 to TRBJ1-2, with 9 bases aligning to TRBD1. V lost 3 bases and J lost 2; bases outside the gene matches: 5. Looked up from germline, CDR1 is SGHNT and CDR2 is YYREEE (reference sequence). This CDR3 contains 15 residues.

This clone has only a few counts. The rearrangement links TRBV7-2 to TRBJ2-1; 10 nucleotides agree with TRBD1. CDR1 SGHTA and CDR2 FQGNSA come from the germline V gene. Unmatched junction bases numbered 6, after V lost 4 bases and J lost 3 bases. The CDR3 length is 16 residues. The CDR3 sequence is CASSSTGTGVYNEQFF. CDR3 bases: TGTGCCAGCAGCTCGACCGGGACAGGGGTCTACAATGAGCAGTTCTTC.

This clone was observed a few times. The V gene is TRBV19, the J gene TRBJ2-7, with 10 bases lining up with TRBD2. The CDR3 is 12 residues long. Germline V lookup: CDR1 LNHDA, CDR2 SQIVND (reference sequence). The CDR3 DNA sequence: TGTCTAGGGACTAGCGTACTCTACGAGCAGTACGTC. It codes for CLGTSVLYEQYV.

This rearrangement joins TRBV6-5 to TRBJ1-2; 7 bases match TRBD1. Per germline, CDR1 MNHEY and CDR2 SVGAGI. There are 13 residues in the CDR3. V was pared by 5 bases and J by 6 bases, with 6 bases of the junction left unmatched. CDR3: CASSRLTGNGYTF. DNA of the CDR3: TGTGCCAGCAGTCGGTTGACAGGGAATGGCTACACCTTC.

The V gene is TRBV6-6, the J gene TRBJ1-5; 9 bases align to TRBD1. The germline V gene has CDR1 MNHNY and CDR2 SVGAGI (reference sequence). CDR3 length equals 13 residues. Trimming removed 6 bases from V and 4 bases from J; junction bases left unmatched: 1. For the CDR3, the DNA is TGTGCCAGCAGGGGGACAGGGAATCAGCCCCAGCATTTT. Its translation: CASRGTGNQPQHF.

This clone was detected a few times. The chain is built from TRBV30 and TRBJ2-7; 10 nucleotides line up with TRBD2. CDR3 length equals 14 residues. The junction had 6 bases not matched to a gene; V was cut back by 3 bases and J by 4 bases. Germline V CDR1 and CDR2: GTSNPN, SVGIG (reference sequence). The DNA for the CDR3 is TGTGCCTGGAGGAAACGGACTAGCGGATACGAGCAGTACTTC. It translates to CAWRKRTSGYEQYF.

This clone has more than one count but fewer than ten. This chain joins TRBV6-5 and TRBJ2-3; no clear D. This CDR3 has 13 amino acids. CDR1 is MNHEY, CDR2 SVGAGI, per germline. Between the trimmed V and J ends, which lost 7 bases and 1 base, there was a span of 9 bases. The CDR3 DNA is TGTGCCAGCAACGAGCCCCGCACAGATACGCAGTATTTT. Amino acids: CASNEPRTDTQYF.

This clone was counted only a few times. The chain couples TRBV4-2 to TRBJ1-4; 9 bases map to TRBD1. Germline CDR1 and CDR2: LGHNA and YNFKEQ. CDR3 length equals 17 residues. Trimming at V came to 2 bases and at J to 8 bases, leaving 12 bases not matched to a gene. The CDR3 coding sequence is TGTGCCAGCAGCCAACCCGGAGCAACCGGGACAGGGGAAAAACTGTTTTTT. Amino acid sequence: CASSQPGATGTGEKLFF.

The CDR3 sequence: CASSQDPSGSSYNEQFF. The CDR3 DNA sequence: TGCGCCAGCAGCCAAGATCCCAGCGGTAGCTCCTACAATGAGCAGTTCTTC. The chain links TRBV4-1 to TRBJ2-1, with D possibly being TRBD2 (5 bases). The CDR3 loop spans 17 amino acids. Between the trimmed V and J ends, which lost 0 bases and 0 bases, there was a span of 12 bases. The germline V gene has CDR1 MGHRA and CDR2 YSYEKL.

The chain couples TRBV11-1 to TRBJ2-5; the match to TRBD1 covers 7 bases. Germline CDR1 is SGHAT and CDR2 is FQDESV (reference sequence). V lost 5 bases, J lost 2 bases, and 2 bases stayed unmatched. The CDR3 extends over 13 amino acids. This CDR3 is CASSTQGQETQYF. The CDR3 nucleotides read TGTGCCAGCAGCACACAGGGGCAAGAGACCCAGTACTTC.

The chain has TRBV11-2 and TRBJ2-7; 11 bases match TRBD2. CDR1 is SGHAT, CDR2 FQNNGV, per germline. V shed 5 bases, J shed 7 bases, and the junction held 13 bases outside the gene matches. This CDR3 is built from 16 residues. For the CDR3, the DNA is TGTGCCAGCAGCAAACGCACTAGCGGGAGAATTGATGAGCAGTACTTC. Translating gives CASSKRTSGRIDEQYF.

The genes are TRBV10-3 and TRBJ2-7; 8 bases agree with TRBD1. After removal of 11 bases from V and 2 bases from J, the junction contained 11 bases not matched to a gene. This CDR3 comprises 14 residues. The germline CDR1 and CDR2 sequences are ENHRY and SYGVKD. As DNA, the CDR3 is TGTGCCGCAGGGTCCGGGACAGGTCCCTACGAGCAGTACGTC. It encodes CAAGSGTGPYEQYV.

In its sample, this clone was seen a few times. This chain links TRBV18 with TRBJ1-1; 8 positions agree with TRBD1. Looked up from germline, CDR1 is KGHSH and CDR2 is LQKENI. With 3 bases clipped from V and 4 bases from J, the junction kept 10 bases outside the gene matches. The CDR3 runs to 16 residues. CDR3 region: CASSPQDRAWGTEAFF. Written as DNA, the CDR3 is TGTGCCAGCTCACCCCAGGACAGGGCGTGGGGCACTGAAGCTTTCTTT.

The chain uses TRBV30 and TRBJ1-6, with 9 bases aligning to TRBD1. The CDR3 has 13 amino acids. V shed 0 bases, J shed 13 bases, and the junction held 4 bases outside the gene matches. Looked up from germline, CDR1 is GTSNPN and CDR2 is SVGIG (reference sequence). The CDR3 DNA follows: TGTGCCTGGAGTGTTTCTGGGACAGGGCCCCTCCACTTT. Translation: CAWSVSGTGPLHF. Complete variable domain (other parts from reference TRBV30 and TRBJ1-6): SQTIHQWPATLVQPVGSPLSLECTVEGTSNPNLYWYRQAAGRGLQLLFYSVGIGQISSEVPQNLSASRPQDRQFILSSKKLLLSDSGFYLCAWSVSGTGPLHFGNGTRLTVT.

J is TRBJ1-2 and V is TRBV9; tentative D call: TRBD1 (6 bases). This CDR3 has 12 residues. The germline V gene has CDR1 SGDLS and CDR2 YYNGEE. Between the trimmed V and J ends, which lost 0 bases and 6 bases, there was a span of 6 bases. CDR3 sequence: CASSVGTDGYTF. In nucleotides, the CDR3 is TGTGCCAGCAGCGTAGGGACAGATGGCTACACCTTC. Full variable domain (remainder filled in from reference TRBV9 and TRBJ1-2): DSGVTQTPKHLITATGQRVTLRCSPRSGDLSVYWYQQSLDQGLQFLIQYYNGEERAKGNILERFSAQQFPDLHSELNLSSLELGDSALYFCASSVGTDGYTFGSGTRLTVV.

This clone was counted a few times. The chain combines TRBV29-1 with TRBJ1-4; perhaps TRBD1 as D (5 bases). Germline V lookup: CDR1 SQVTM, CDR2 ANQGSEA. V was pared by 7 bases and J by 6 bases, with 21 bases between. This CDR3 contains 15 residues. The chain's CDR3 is CSALRTDRTYEKLFF. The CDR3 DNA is TGCAGCGCCCTACGCACAGACAGAACCTATGAAAAACTGTTTTTT.

Here the CDR3 reads CASSFKPGHYPRYGYTF. The CDR3 DNA is TGTGCCAGCAGCTTTAAGCCCGGACATTACCCGCGGTATGGCTACACCTTC. V usage is TRBV7-7 and J usage is TRBJ1-2; D possibly corresponds to TRBD1 (5 bases). From germline, CDR1 is SSHAT and CDR2 FNYEAQ (reference sequence). This CDR3 is 17 amino acids long. V shed 3 bases and J shed 5 bases, with 22 bases lying between them.